These T cell receptor beta chains were read from a single sample in a study of CD8 T cells in Susac syndrome. Each CDR3 protein gets one entry after TCRdb re-called the immunoSEQ multiplex PCR reads with MiXCR. Among some 300,000 distinct CDR3 sequences listed, 65% to 90% were seen once. Source material: CD8+ T cells from PBMCs. The receptors derive from a human donor with multiple sclerosis. The CDR3 runs from the conserved cysteine through the conserved F or W.

cdr3_aa	v_call	j_call
CASSPTLTGGTDTQYF	TRBV27	TRBJ2-3
CASRDIAYNEQFF	TRBV25-1	TRBJ2-1
CASSLRPQEKLFF	TRBV19	TRBJ1-4
CASSPRAGRSNEQFF	TRBV7-9	TRBJ2-1
CASSSGLTGFTEAFF	TRBV27	TRBJ1-1
CASSQSRGYTDTQYF	TRBV4-3	TRBJ2-3
CAWSVLVNDLSGELFF	TRBV30	TRBJ2-2
CAWSVPLLRDSYEQYF	TRBV30	TRBJ2-7
CASSPLKGAGGAYNEQFF	TRBV7-9	TRBJ2-1
CASSLEATRSYNEQFF	TRBV28	TRBJ2-1
CASSFRPGQYSGANVLTF	TRBV28	TRBJ2-6
CASSADSLNEQFF	TRBV6-5	TRBJ2-1
CSVDREDTEAFF	TRBV29-1	TRBJ1-1
CASSYSVEDRAGEQYF	TRBV6-6	TRBJ2-7
CASSLARQGVPYEQYF	TRBV13	TRBJ2-7